One TCR beta chain is described in this entry. Its cognate antigen is unknown. This record comes from a study of cytomegalovirus exposure and HLA in healthy donors. Regarding the study as a whole: One later analysis reportedly identified an Asian-associated ancestry cluster that showed fewer N-insertions than the approximately 700-donor mean. More clonal expansion characterized HLA-associated TCR beta chains than equally common others in a later analysis. TCR beta V segments were, for the most part, productive about 87% or about 30% of the time in an earlier analysis.

PCR primers comprised 60 Vbeta and 13 Jbeta primers. Here immunoSEQ multiplex PCR was the method, and the copy in TCRdb shows in-frame clones only, minus some. The sample carries 200,000 to 250,000 clones, 70% to 80% recorded once. Trimming took off 4 bases at V and 0 bases at J, with 14 bases between the two ends. Germline assignment: CDR1 SGHRS and CDR2 YFSETQ. CDR3 length: 16 residues. This receptor was identified in a woman younger than 45 in good health and CMV-seronegative. The source material was PBMCs. The chain joins TRBV5-1 to TRBJ1-3; D is perhaps TRBD1 (5 bases). The CDR3 DNA reads as TGCGCCAGCAGCCCCGCCGGGGGAGCCTCTGGAAACACCATATATTTT. This sequence encodes CASSPAGGASGNTIYF.